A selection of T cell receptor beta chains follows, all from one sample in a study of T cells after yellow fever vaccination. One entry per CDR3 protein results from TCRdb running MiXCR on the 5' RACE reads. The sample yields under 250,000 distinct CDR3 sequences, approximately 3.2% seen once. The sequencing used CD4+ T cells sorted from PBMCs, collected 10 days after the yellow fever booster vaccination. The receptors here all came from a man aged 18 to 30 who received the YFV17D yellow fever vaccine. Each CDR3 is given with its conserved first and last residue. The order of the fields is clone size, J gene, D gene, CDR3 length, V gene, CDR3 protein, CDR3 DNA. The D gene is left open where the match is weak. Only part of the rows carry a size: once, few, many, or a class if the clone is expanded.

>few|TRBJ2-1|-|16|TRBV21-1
CASSARGKGMGNEQFF
TGTGCCAGCAGCGCAAGGGGGAAAGGGATGGGCAATGAGCAGTTCTTC
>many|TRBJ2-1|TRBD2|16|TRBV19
CASSSPGLAAGDEQFF
TGTGCCAGTAGTAGCCCGGGACTAGCTGCAGGGGATGAGCAGTTCTTC
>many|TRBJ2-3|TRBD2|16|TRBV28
CASSSIAGGRTDTQYF
TGTGCCAGCAGTTCAATAGCGGGGGGGAGGACAGATACGCAGTATTTT
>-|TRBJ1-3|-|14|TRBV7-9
CASSPRRTGNTIYF
TGTGCCAGCAGCCCCCGGAGAACTGGAAACACCATATATTTT
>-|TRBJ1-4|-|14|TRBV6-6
CASSEGGYNEKLFF
TGTGCCAGCAGTGAGGGGGGCTATAATGAAAAACTGTTTTTT
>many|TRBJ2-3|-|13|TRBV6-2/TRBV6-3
CASSTDYSVTQYF
TGTGCCAGCAGCACAGACTATTCGGTTACGCAGTATTTT
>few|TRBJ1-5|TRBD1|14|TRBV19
CASSKRQGREPQHF
TGTGCCAGTAGTAAGAGACAGGGGAGGGAGCCCCAGCATTTT
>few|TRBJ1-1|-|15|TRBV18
CASSLRTVQNTEAFF
TGTGCCAGCTCGCTTCGGACAGTTCAGAACACTGAAGCTTTCTTT
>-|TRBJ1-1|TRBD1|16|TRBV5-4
CASSPTGGTISAEAFF
TGTGCCAGCAGCCCGACAGGGGGTACTATTTCGGCTGAAGCTTTCTTT
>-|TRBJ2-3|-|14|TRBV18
CAISELRDSDTQYF
TGTGCCATCTCAGAATTGAGGGACTCAGATACGCAGTATTTT
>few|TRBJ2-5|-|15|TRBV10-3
CAISDPTGYGETQYF
TGTGCCATCAGTGACCCCACAGGGTACGGGGAGACCCAGTACTTC
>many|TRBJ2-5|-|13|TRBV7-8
CASSAAPQETQYF
TGTGCCAGCAGCGCCGCTCCTCAAGAGACCCAGTACTTC
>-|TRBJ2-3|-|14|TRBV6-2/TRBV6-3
CASGRSSSTDTQYF
TGTGCCAGCGGACGGTCCTCTAGCACAGATACGCAGTATTTT
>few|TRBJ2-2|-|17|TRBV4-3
CASSQGRQGVYTGELFF
TGCGCCAGCAGCCAAGGTCGGCAGGGTGTTTACACCGGGGAGCTGTTTTTT
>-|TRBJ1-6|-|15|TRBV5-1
CASSLVRGANSPLHF
TGCGCCAGCAGCTTGGTTCGGGGGGCGAATTCACCCCTCCACTTT
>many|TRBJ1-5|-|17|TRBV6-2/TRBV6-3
CASSYNRGVRGNQPQHF
TGTGCCAGCAGTTACAATCGCGGTGTTCGGGGAAATCAGCCCCAGCATTTT
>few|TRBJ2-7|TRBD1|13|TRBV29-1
CSGRQGASYEQYF
TGCAGCGGGAGACAGGGGGCAAGCTACGAGCAGTACTTC
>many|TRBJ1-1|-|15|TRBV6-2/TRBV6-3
CASRSGFSGNTEAFF
TGTGCCAGCAGATCGGGGTTTTCCGGGAACACTGAAGCTTTCTTT
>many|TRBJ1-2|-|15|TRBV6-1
CASSDSGTVGNGYTF
TGTGCCAGCAGTGACTCCGGGACGGTCGGGAATGGCTACACCTTC
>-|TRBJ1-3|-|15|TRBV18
CASSPLANSGNTIYF
TGTGCCAGCTCACCACTTGCCAACTCTGGAAACACCATATATTTT
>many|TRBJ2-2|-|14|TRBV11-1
CASRSTGNTGELFF
TGTGCCAGCAGAAGTACGGGTAACACCGGGGAGCTGTTTTTT
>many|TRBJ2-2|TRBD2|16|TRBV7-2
CASSLRAGGNTGELFF
TGTGCCAGCAGCTTACGGGCGGGGGGAAACACCGGGGAGCTGTTTTTT
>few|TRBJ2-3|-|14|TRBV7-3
CASSSRPSTDTQYF
TGTGCCAGCAGCTCTCGACCTAGCACAGATACGCAGTATTTT
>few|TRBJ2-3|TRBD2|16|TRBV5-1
CASSLVRLASADTQYF
TGCGCCAGCAGCTTGGTACGACTAGCGTCGGCAGATACGCAGTATTTT
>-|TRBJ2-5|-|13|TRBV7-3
CASSLIVDETQYF
TGTGCCAGCAGCTTAATCGTGGACGAGACCCAGTACTTC
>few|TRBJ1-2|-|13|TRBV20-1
CSATWTEDYGYTF
TGCAGTGCTACCTGGACGGAGGATTATGGCTACACCTTC
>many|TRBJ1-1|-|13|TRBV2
CASSGGIHTEAFF
TGTGCCAGCAGTGGTGGGATCCACACTGAAGCTTTCTTT
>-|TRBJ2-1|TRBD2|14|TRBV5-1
CASSWVAGGNEQFF
TGCGCCAGCAGTTGGGTAGCGGGGGGAAATGAGCAGTTCTTC
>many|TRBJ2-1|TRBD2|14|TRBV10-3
CAIRLAGGRNEQFF
TGTGCCATCAGACTAGCGGGGGGGCGCAATGAGCAGTTCTTC
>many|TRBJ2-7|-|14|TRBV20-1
CSAVPPGAAYEQYF
TGCAGTGCTGTTCCCCCAGGGGCGGCCTACGAGCAGTACTTC
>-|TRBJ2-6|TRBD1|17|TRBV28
CASSLGQGVSGANVLTF
TGTGCCAGCAGTTTAGGTCAGGGGGTCTCTGGGGCCAACGTCCTGACTTTC
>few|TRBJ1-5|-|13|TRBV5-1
CASSSGQNQPQHF
TGCGCCAGCAGCTCCGGACAGAATCAGCCCCAGCATTTT
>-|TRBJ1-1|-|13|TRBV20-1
CSARYGTLGEAFF
TGCAGTGCTAGATACGGGACCCTGGGAGAAGCTTTCTTT